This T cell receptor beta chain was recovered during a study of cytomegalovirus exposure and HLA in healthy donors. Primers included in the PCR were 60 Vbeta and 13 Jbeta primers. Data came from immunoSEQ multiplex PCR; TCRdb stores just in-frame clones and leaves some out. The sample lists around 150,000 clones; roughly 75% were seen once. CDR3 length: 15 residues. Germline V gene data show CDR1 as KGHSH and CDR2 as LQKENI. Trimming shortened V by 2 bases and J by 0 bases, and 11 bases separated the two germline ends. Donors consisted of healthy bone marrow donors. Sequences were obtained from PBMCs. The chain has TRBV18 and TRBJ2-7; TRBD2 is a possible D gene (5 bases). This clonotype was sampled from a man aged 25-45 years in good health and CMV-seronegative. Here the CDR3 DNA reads TGTGCCAGCTCACCAGGGGAGACGCCCTCCTACGAGCAGTACTTC. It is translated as CASSPGETPSYEQYF. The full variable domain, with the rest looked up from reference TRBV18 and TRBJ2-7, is NAGVMQNPRHLVRRRGQEARLRCSPMKGHSHVYWYRQLPEEGLKFMVYLQKENIIDESGMPKERFSAEFPKEGPSILRIQQVVRGDSAAYFCASSPGETPSYEQYFGPGTRLTVT.